The 5 T cell receptor beta chains presented below share a single source sample, sequenced in a study of B cell selection in AIRE deficiency (dated by TCRdb to the late 2010s). For sorting, regulatory T cells were defined as CD4+CD25hiCD127low/negative cells. Library creation used the immunoSEQ multiplex PCR assay. Drawn from immuneACCESS, this table holds only the in-frame rearrangements with V and J called that TCRdb kept. Clones are partly lost; checked studies trace under half to an unresolved V gene and leave the rest unexplained. This sample comprises over 20,000 clones, roughly 90% of them detected only once. The biggest ten clones account for less than 1.5% of the sample. The sample consisted of CD4+CD25+ Tregs sorted from PBMCs. These receptors all stem from a human donor in good health.

The chain links TRBV18 to TRBJ2-1; D assignment may be TRBD1 or TRBD2 (5 bases each). With 3 bases removed from V and 2 bases from J, the gap between germline ends came to 14 bases. The CDR3 loop spans 16 amino acids. Germline CDR1 and CDR2: KGHSH and LQKENI. CDR3 DNA: TGTGCCAGCTCACCTCAGCCAGGGACGACCTACAATGAGCAGTTCTTC. This gives the protein CASSPQPGTTYNEQFF. Full variable domain (rest looked up from reference TRBV18 and TRBJ2-1): NAGVMQNPRHLVRRRGQEARLRCSPMKGHSHVYWYRQLPEEGLKFMVYLQKENIIDESGMPKERFSAEFPKEGPSILRIQQVVRGDSAAYFCASSPQPGTTYNEQFFGPGTRLTVL.

This chain links TRBV11-2 with TRBJ1-2; weak D call: TRBD1 (5 bases). The germline V and J ends were trimmed by 3 bases and 7 bases, with 12 bases remaining between them. From germline, CDR1 is SGHAT and CDR2 FQNNGV. The CDR3 sequence is 13 residues long. This chain's CDR3 is CASSLRRDGGYTF. CDR3 DNA sequence: TGTGCCAGCAGCTTGCGACGGGACGGTGGCTACACCTTC.

The V gene is TRBV19, the J gene TRBJ2-4, with D tentatively TRBD1 or TRBD2 (6 bases each). The CDR3 totals 16 residues. Germline V gives CDR1 LNHDA, CDR2 SQIVND (reference sequence). The germline V and J ends were trimmed by 6 bases and 0 bases, with 15 bases remaining between them. This CDR3 reads CASSLMGGQAKNIQYF. CDR3 nucleotide sequence: TGTGCCAGTAGCCTCATGGGGGGCCAAGCCAAAAACATTCAGTACTTC.

The chain joins TRBV20-1 to TRBJ2-7, with unresolved D. The ends were cut back, 6 bases at V and 1 base at J, with 7 bases in the middle. This CDR3 spans 11 amino acids. Germline V gene data show CDR1 as DFQATT and CDR2 as SNEGSKA (reference sequence). CDR3 sequence (DNA): TGCAGTGCGCCGGTATCCTACGAGCAGTACTTC. Protein: CSAPVSYEQYF.

The rearrangement joins TRBV27 to TRBJ1-6; a possible D gene is TRBD1 (6 bases). Germline loops: CDR1 MNHEY, CDR2 SMNVEV (reference sequence). CDR3 length equals 15 residues. Trimming removed 5 bases at V and 5 bases at J, with 13 bases between. The DNA of the CDR3 is TGTGCCAGCAGTGCCTCCGGGACACATAATTCACCCCTCCACTTT. This sequence encodes CASSASGTHNSPLHF.